The 21 T cell receptor beta chains listed next were all sequenced from one sample in a study of OX40 agonist ivuxolimab in advanced cancers. Receptor amplification or capture employed the immunoSEQ multiplex PCR assay. The immuneACCESS repertoire file appears here via TCRdb, limited to in-frame rearrangements. These files lack a portion of the clones; in checked studies, under half of the deficit traces to unresolved V genes, and the cause of the others is not known. The sample data list some 40,000 clones, and 83% of these were observed just once. The ten most abundant clones make up 20% to 25% of the sample. The sequencing here drew on CD4+ or CD8+ T cells sorted from blood, taken in a trial of the OX40 agonist ivuxolimab. These receptors all come from an adult with an advanced solid tumor such as melanoma, head and neck, liver or kidney cancer.

In DNA form, the CDR3 reads TGCGCCAGCAGCTTTGGGGAGGGGCCAGAGCAGTACTTC. Residues: CASSFGEGPEQYF. The genes are TRBV4-1 and TRBJ2-7; 7 bases line up with TRBD2. Germline V lookup: CDR1 MGHRA, CDR2 YSYEKL. V lost 5 bases, J lost 7 bases, and 8 bases stayed unmatched. This CDR3 contains 13 residues.

This chain joins TRBV6-5 and TRBJ2-5; weak D call: TRBD2 (5 bases). V dropped 2 bases and J dropped 2 bases, with 6 bases sitting between them. The germline V gene encodes CDR1 MNHEY and CDR2 SVGAGI. The CDR3 length is 13 residues. CDR3 in DNA: TGTGCCAGCAGTTACCGGGAACAAGAGACCCAGTACTTC. Translation gives CASSYREQETQYF.

This clone has only a few counts. This CDR3 is also generated by other DNA sequences in the sample. The rearrangement uses TRBV27 and TRBJ1-4; TRBD1 matches at 7 bases. The trim removed 4 bases at V and 1 base at J, leaving 0 bases unmatched. This CDR3 contains 14 residues. Germline lookup yields CDR1 MNHEY and CDR2 SMNVEV (reference sequence). CDR3 sequence: CASSSGGTNEKLFF. As DNA, the CDR3 is TGTGCCAGCAGTTCAGGGGGAACTAATGAAAAACTGTTTTTT.

J is TRBJ2-1 and V is TRBV28; TRBD2 aligns across 8 bases. Losses at the gene ends were 6 bases for V and 9 bases for J; bases not matched to a gene: 13. The V gene's germline CDR1 is MDHEN and CDR2 SYDVKM. This CDR3 has 15 residues. The CDR3 DNA follows: TGTGCCAGCAGCCCCCCGGGACTAGAGGTTAGTGAGCAGTTCTTC. Amino acids: CASSPPGLEVSEQFF. Full variable domain (remainder filled in from reference TRBV28 and TRBJ2-1): DVKVTQSSRYLVKRTGEKVFLECVQDMDHENMFWYRQDPGLGLRLIYFSYDVKMKEKGDIPEGYSVSREKKERFSLILESASTNQTSMYLCASSPPGLEVSEQFFGPGTRLTVL.

V is TRBV5-1 and J is TRBJ1-2; D might be TRBD1 (6 bases). Germline V gives CDR1 SGHRS, CDR2 YFSETQ. This CDR3 has 13 residues. Trimming took off 0 bases at V and 5 bases at J, with 8 bases between the two ends. The CDR3, as DNA: TGCGCCAGCAGCTTGGGAGGGGGTTATGGCTACACCTTC. This codes for CASSLGGGYGYTF.

This chain joins TRBV9 and TRBJ2-2; 7 bases are a match to TRBD2. The CDR3 has 18 residues. Germline loops: CDR1 SGDLS, CDR2 YYNGEE. Trimming at V came to 0 bases and at J to 1 base, leaving 9 bases not matched to a gene. This CDR3 reads CASSVGPWAGENTGELFF. The CDR3 nucleotides are TGTGCCAGCAGCGTAGGTCCTTGGGCGGGAGAGAACACCGGGGAGCTGTTTTTT.

The genes are TRBV7-3 and TRBJ2-3; D gene uncertain. The germline CDR1 and CDR2 sequences are SGHTA and FQGTGA. The V gene lost 3 bases and the J gene lost 1 base, with 11 bases spanning the gap. This CDR3 has 15 residues. The CDR3 coding sequence is TGTGCCAGCAGCTTTTGGGCGTCTGGCACAGATACGCAGTATTTT. Its translation: CASSFWASGTDTQYF.

This chain connects TRBV19 to TRBJ1-5, with 7 bases matching TRBD1. Germline V lookup: CDR1 LNHDA, CDR2 SQIVND (reference sequence). After removal of 5 bases from V and 3 bases from J, the junction contained 7 bases not matched to a gene. This CDR3 region has 15 residues. CDR3 nucleotides: TGTGCCAGTAGTTACGTACAGGGGAACAATCAGCCCCAGCATTTT. Encoded protein: CASSYVQGNNQPQHF.

This rearrangement joins TRBV6-4 to TRBJ2-3; the D gene is possibly TRBD1 (6 bases). CDR1 is MRHNA, CDR2 SNTAGT, per germline. This CDR3 spans 16 amino acids. Trimming took 0 bases from V and 2 from J, leaving 12 bases between them. The CDR3 reads CASSDSGTFDTDTQYF. Here the CDR3 DNA reads TGTGCCAGCAGTGACTCAGGGACATTCGACACAGATACGCAGTATTTT.

This chain connects TRBV6-5 to TRBJ2-7, with 10 positions matching TRBD1. The CDR3 consists of 16 residues. V lost 0 bases, J lost 1 base, and 3 bases stayed unmatched. The germline CDR1 and CDR2 sequences are MNHEY and SVGAGI. CDR3 sequence: CASSYSDRGISYEQYF. CDR3 coding DNA: TGTGCCAGCAGTTACTCGGACAGGGGGATTTCCTACGAGCAGTACTTC.

In this sample, this clone turned up a few times. The J gene is TRBJ2-7, the V gene TRBV6-1; the D call may be TRBD1 or TRBD2 (5 bases each). The CDR3 has 15 amino acids. CDR1 and CDR2 (germline): MNHNS, SASEGT. The V end lost 3 bases, the J end lost 3 bases, and 15 bases lay between the germline ends. CDR3 residues: CASSETTEGSYEQYF. As DNA, the CDR3 is TGTGCCAGCAGTGAGACGACAGAGGGTAGCTACGAGCAGTACTTC.

The rearrangement joins TRBV9 to TRBJ1-2; a weak D match, TRBD1 (6 bases). The CDR3 is 13 residues long. V was shortened by 4 bases and J by 1 base, with 8 bases between the two germline ends. From germline, CDR1 is SGDLS and CDR2 YYNGEE. The CDR3: CASSTQGNYGYTF. The CDR3 DNA reads as TGTGCCAGCAGCACACAGGGTAACTATGGCTACACCTTC.

In the case of this clone: The junction and the germline gene differ at one end; a read error may be behind it. The V gene is TRBV18, the J gene TRBJ2-2; D is possibly TRBD2 (5 bases). The CDR3 sequence is 13 residues long. CDR1 and CDR2 from the germline V gene are KGHSH and LQKENI. The CDR3 nucleotides are TGTGCCAGCTCACCAAAAACCACCGGGGAGCTGCTTTTT. Protein sequence: CASSPKTTGELLF.

This sequence joins TRBV5-4 and TRBJ2-3; 8 positions agree with TRBD2. The CDR3 is 15 residues long. Germline CDR1 and CDR2: SGHNT and YYREEE (reference sequence). V gave up 0 bases and J gave up 1 base; unmatched junction bases: 1. The CDR3 spells CASSLELAGTDTQYF. CDR3 DNA: TGTGCCAGCAGCTTGGAACTAGCGGGCACAGATACGCAGTATTTT.

About this clone: This specimen includes other DNA sequences encoding the same CDR3. V is TRBV19 and J is TRBJ1-1; no reliable D call. From germline, CDR1 is LNHDA and CDR2 SQIVND (reference sequence). The CDR3 spans 14 residues. Trimming stripped 1 base from V and 4 bases from J, with 10 bases between. For the CDR3, the DNA is TGTGCCAGTAGTATAGGTGGGTTAGGCACTGAAGCTTTCTTT. Its protein is CASSIGGLGTEAFF.

In this sample, this clone turned up once. The chain is built from TRBV15 and TRBJ2-7; TRBD1 matches 7 bases. CDR3 length: 15 amino acids. Losses at the gene ends were 1 base for V and 6 bases for J; bases not matched to a gene: 9. Per germline, CDR1 LNHNV and CDR2 YYDKDF (reference sequence). The CDR3, as DNA: TGTGCCACCAGCAGAGGGCCCCGGGACAGTTCCGAGCAGTACTTC. Its translation: CATSRGPRDSSEQYF.

Concerning this clone: Other DNA sequences in this specimen translate into the identical CDR3. The rearrangement links TRBV9 to TRBJ2-2; D unclear. The CDR3 contains 12 residues. Per the germline V gene, CDR1 is SGDLS and CDR2 is YYNGEE. Trimming left V 2 bases short and J 5 bases short, with 4 bases between. CDR3 in amino acids: CASSVRTGELFF. CDR3 nucleotide sequence: TGTGCCAGCAGCGTTAGAACCGGGGAGCTGTTTTTT.

J is TRBJ2-3 and V is TRBV4-1; D is ambiguous. CDR1 is MGHRA and CDR2 is YSYEKL in the germline V gene. V lost 0 bases and J lost 4, with 8 bases in between. This CDR3 spans 14 amino acids. The CDR3 here is CASSQEPAPDTQYF. Here the CDR3 DNA reads TGCGCCAGCAGCCAAGAACCGGCCCCAGATACGCAGTATTTT.

Only one count was recorded for this clone. The V gene is TRBV11-2, the J gene TRBJ2-3; no firm D call. Germline V lookup: CDR1 SGHAT, CDR2 FQNNGV. V gave up 1 base and J gave up 5 bases, with 13 bases separating them. The CDR3 covers 15 residues. The CDR3, as DNA: TGTGCCAGCAGCTTAGTAGTAACCCAACGAGATACGCAGTATTTT. Protein product: CASSLVVTQRDTQYF.

The rearrangement links TRBV4-1 to TRBJ1-5; 7 bases match TRBD1. CDR3 length: 14 residues. Looked up from germline, CDR1 is MGHRA and CDR2 is YSYEKL. The V segment lost 1 base and the J segment 4 bases; nucleotides outside the gene matches: 1. CDR3 residues: CASSQGQGNQPQHF. The CDR3 nucleotides read TGCGCCAGCAGCCAAGGACAGGGTAATCAGCCCCAGCATTTT.

V and J are TRBV5-1 and TRBJ2-7; 10 nucleotides align to TRBD1. Germline V gene lookup returns CDR1 SGHRS and CDR2 YFSETQ. V dropped 2 bases and J dropped 3; count of bases not matched to a gene: 2. The CDR3 covers 14 residues. The CDR3 loop reads CASSFWTGGYEQYF. In nucleotides, the CDR3 is TGCGCCAGCAGCTTTTGGACAGGGGGCTACGAGCAGTACTTC.